What follows is one TCR beta chain and its context. The source of the sample is a study of T cell responses to AZD1222 COVID-19 vaccine. Some clones are missing from TCRdb's copy, which holds only in-frame ones; the method was immunoSEQ multiplex PCR. The data show 95,000 to 150,000 clones, roughly nine tenths seen once. V lost 5 bases, J lost 5 bases, and 15 bases lay in between. CDR3 length: 15 amino acids. Germline lookup yields CDR1 SEHNR and CDR2 FQNEAQ (reference sequence). Source: peripheral blood, taken on day 0 of AZD1222 vaccination. The clonotype comes from an adult in good health. The V gene is TRBV7-9, the J gene TRBJ1-4, with D unclear. As DNA, the CDR3 is TGTGCCAGCAGCCCCCGGGCCCAGCTCAATGAAAAACTGTTTTTT. It encodes CASSPRAQLNEKLFF.